The 5 T cell receptor beta chains below come from one sample, sequenced in a study of cytomegalovirus exposure and HLA in healthy donors. The PCR employed 60 Vbeta primers together with 13 Jbeta primers. The repertoire was sequenced with immunoSEQ multiplex PCR; TCRdb's copy has only in-frame clones and lacks some. The sample lists roughly 40,000 clones; approximately 84% were seen once. Sequenced sample: PBMCs. These receptors were obtained from a man between 45 and 60 years old in good health and CMV-seronegative.

The V gene is TRBV11-2, the J gene TRBJ1-1; D possibly corresponds to TRBD1 (6 bases). The V gene's germline CDR1 is SGHAT and CDR2 FQNNGV. The ends were cut back, 6 bases at V and 4 bases at J, with 12 bases in the middle. This CDR3 region has 13 residues. The CDR3 loop is CASRLRGATEAFF. CDR3 in DNA: TGTGCCAGCAGGTTACGGGGGGCCACTGAAGCTTTCTTT.

This sequence joins TRBV11-2 and TRBJ2-4; 10 nucleotides align to TRBD2. This CDR3 comprises 17 residues. Germline assignment: CDR1 SGHAT and CDR2 FQNNGV. The V segment lost 5 bases and the J segment 8 bases; nucleotides outside the gene matches: 15. For the CDR3, the DNA is TGTGCCAGCAGCCTCAGGGGAGCGGGAGGGCCTAGCGACATTCAGTACTTC. It codes for CASSLRGAGGPSDIQYF.

This chain connects TRBV28 to TRBJ1-5; 7 bases agree with TRBD1. The CDR3 sequence is 14 residues long. V dropped 5 bases and J dropped 3; count of bases not matched to a gene: 4. The germline CDR1 and CDR2 sequences are MDHEN and SYDVKM. The CDR3 bases are TGTGCCAGCAGTGATGGACAGGACAATCAGCCCCAGCATTTT. Translation gives CASSDGQDNQPQHF.

The chain combines TRBV7-8 with TRBJ1-5; D is undetermined. Germline V gives CDR1 SGHVS, CDR2 FQNEAQ. The CDR3 length is 13 residues. Trimming cost V 3 bases and J 4 bases, with 7 bases left between them. The CDR3 sequence: CASSLATNQPQHF. The CDR3 region has the DNA TGTGCCAGCAGCTTGGCAACGAATCAGCCCCAGCATTTT.

The rearrangement links TRBV18 to TRBJ2-7; tentative D call: TRBD1 (5 bases). Trimming took 0 bases from V and 9 from J, leaving 15 bases between them. Per the germline V gene, CDR1 is KGHSH and CDR2 is LQKENI. The CDR3 is 14 residues long. CDR3 sequence reads: CASSPPADMTAQYF. The CDR3 DNA sequence: TGTGCCAGCTCACCACCGGCCGATATGACAGCGCAGTACTTC. Filled out from reference TRBV18 and TRBJ2-7, the complete variable domain reads NAGVMQNPRHLVRRRGQEARLRCSPMKGHSHVYWYRQLPEEGLKFMVYLQKENIIDESGMPKERFSAEFPKEGPSILRIQQVVRGDSAAYFCASSPPADMTAQYFGPGTRLTVT.